The 25 T cell receptor beta chains listed next were all sequenced from one sample in a study of T-cell memory formation after mild COVID-19. TCRdb itself ran the 5' RACE reads through MiXCR, one entry per CDR3 protein. The sample lists roughly 280,000 distinct CDR3 sequences; 8% to 9% were seen once. The sample consisted of PBMCs or a T cell subset sorted from them (not recorded which). Source of these receptors: a man aged 18 to 29 who had mild COVID-19 (a few samples of this study predate the infection). Cell type and time point are not known.

The chain employs TRBV20-1 and TRBJ1-2; D is uncertain. The CDR3 sequence is 12 residues long. Germline CDR1 DFQATT, CDR2 SNEGSKA (reference sequence). V shed 4 bases and J shed 0 bases, with 6 bases lying between them. CDR3 DNA: TGCAGTGCTACTAGTCCTAACTATGGCTACACCTTC. Residues: CSATSPNYGYTF.

This clonotype was seen a handful of times. The J gene is TRBJ1-2, the V gene TRBV4-3, with D unresolved. V was shortened by 0 bases and J by 3 bases, with 8 bases between the two germline ends. Per germline, CDR1 LGHNA and CDR2 YSLEER. The CDR3 is 14 residues long. The CDR3 nucleotides are TGCGCCAGCAGCCAAGAGAATGTGGACTATGGCTACACCTTC. Its protein is CASSQENVDYGYTF.

This clonotype was counted only a few times. The gene calls are TRBV3-1 and TRBJ2-5; D is ambiguous. Germline V gene lookup returns CDR1 LGHDT and CDR2 YNNKEL (reference sequence). This CDR3 contains 13 residues. The V end was cut by 3 bases, the J end by 5 bases, with 10 bases between. CDR3 in DNA: TGTGCCAGCAGCCAGGGCCTTCGTGAGACCCAGTACTTC. Encoded protein: CASSQGLRETQYF.

CDR3 bases: TGTGCCAGCAGTTACAACCGGGCGATCGGGGAGACCCAGTACTTC. Amino acid sequence: CASSYNRAIGETQYF. This chain links TRBV6-5 with TRBJ2-5; D remains unclear. Germline V gene data show CDR1 as MNHEY and CDR2 as SVGAGI. The CDR3 is made up of 15 amino acids. Trimming shortened V by 2 bases and J by 5 bases, and 15 bases separated the two germline ends.

This clonotype was found a few times. The V call is TRBV2, the J call TRBJ1-6; D not certain. Germline CDR1 is SNHLY and CDR2 is FYNNEI. This CDR3 has 13 amino acids. V dropped 9 bases and J dropped 6 bases, with 12 bases sitting between them. The CDR3 sequence is CARRWGFNSPLHF. The CDR3 DNA is TGTGCCAGACGCTGGGGTTTTAATTCACCCCTCCACTTT.

This chain joins TRBV11-1 and TRBJ2-5; the D gene is possibly TRBD2 (6 bases). CDR1 and CDR2 (germline): SGHAT, FQDESV (reference sequence). V lost 5 bases and J lost 4, with 14 bases in between. The CDR3 runs 14 residues. The CDR3 is CASSLTVEGETQYF. CDR3 nucleotides: TGTGCCAGCAGCCTCACCGTGGAGGGAGAGACCCAGTACTTC.

This clonotype was seen only a few times. The chain combines TRBV9 with TRBJ2-3, with D possibly being TRBD1 or TRBD2 (5 bases each). This CDR3 is 16 amino acids long. Looked up from germline, CDR1 is SGDLS and CDR2 is YYNGEE. V was trimmed by 0 bases and J by 4 bases, leaving 15 bases between them. The CDR3 DNA sequence: TGTGCCAGCAGCGTAGTGGGGGAACTAAGGGCAGATACGCAGTATTTT. This encodes CASSVVGELRADTQYF.

This clonotype was detected a few times. The chain is built from TRBV7-3 and TRBJ2-5; TRBD1 matches at 9 bases. In germline, CDR1 is SGHTA, CDR2 FQGTGA. The J segment lost 4 bases and the V segment lost 0 bases, leaving 3 bases of the junction unmatched. This CDR3 contains 15 residues. The CDR3 region is CASSLTGQGRETQYF. DNA for the CDR3: TGTGCCAGCAGCTTAACAGGACAGGGGAGAGAGACCCAGTACTTC. Based on the CDR3 plus reference TRBV7-3 and TRBJ2-5, the full variable domain is GAGVSQTPSNKVTEKGKYVELRCDPISGHTALYWYRQSLGQGPEFLIYFQGTGAADDSGLPNDRFFAVRPEGSVSTLKIQRTERGDSAVYLCASSLTGQGRETQYFGPGTRLLVL.

The chain has TRBV6-5 and TRBJ1-2; D is possibly TRBD1 (5 bases). The germline CDR1 and CDR2 sequences are MNHEY and SVGAGI. The CDR3 is made up of 15 amino acids. V was trimmed by 4 bases and J by 4 bases, leaving 16 bases between them. The CDR3 DNA is TGTGCCAGCAGTTCCACCAGAAGGGGCCGCTATGGCTACACCTTC. Its protein is CASSSTRRGRYGYTF.

Of note for this clonotype: An end of the junction does not agree with germline; a read error may underlie this. In DNA form, the CDR3 reads TGTGCCAGCAGTGCCGGGACTCGACGACACCTATTC. This encodes CASSAGTRRHLF. The chain links TRBV12-3 or TRBV12-4 to TRBJ1-2; D may be TRBD1 (5 bases). CDR3 length equals 12 residues.

This clonotype appeared a few times. The chain recombines TRBV6-5 with TRBJ1-2; possibly TRBD1 for D (6 bases). The germline gives CDR1 MNHEY, CDR2 SVGAGI. The CDR3 length is 17 residues. Deletions cut 0 bases from V and 2 bases from J, with 16 bases between. CDR3 amino acids: CASSYSLTRGRNYGYTF. CDR3 DNA sequence: TGTGCCAGCAGTTACTCCCTAACCCGGGGGCGGAACTATGGCTACACCTTC.

This clonotype was seen only a few times. The rearrangement joins TRBV25-1 to TRBJ2-3; perhaps TRBD2 as D (6 bases). Trimming removed 3 bases from V and 2 bases from J, with 12 bases in between. The CDR3 covers 15 residues. Germline V gene data show CDR1 as MGHDK and CDR2 as SYGVNS. The DNA of the CDR3 is TGTGCCAGCAGTGATCTTGGGGGGAACACAGATACGCAGTATTTT. Translating gives CASSDLGGNTDTQYF.

Regarding this clonotype: A junction boundary mismatches the germline segment, possibly from a read error. The V gene is TRBV7-9, the J gene TRBJ1-2; no clear D gene. Germline CDR1 and CDR2: SEHNR and FQNEAQ (reference sequence). The CDR3 spans 13 residues. CDR3 DNA: TGTGCCATCAGCTTAGATAATGCGGATGGCTACACCTTC. It specifies CAISLDNADGYTF.

In DNA form, the CDR3 reads TGCAGTGCTAGAGATTTTGAGCGGGGGGGTAACACCGGGGAGCTGTTTTTT. As protein: CSARDFERGGNTGELFF. The V call is TRBV20-1, the J call TRBJ2-2, with 10 bases fitting TRBD2. CDR1 DFQATT and CDR2 SNEGSKA come from the germline V gene (reference sequence). V dropped 0 bases and J dropped 2; count of bases not matched to a gene: 6. This CDR3 comprises 17 residues.

The V gene is TRBV7-2, the J gene TRBJ1-1, with 8 bases aligning to TRBD1. Germline CDR1 is SGHTA and CDR2 is FQGNSA. The CDR3 sequence is 16 residues long. V trimming: 5 bases; J trimming: 3 bases; junction bases outside the gene matches: 11. The CDR3 reads CASSQNTGGLDTEAFF. The DNA of the CDR3 is TGTGCCAGCAGCCAAAACACAGGGGGTCTGGACACTGAAGCTTTCTTT.

V and J are TRBV7-3 and TRBJ2-7; D unresolved. V was trimmed by 0 bases and J by 0 bases, leaving 12 bases between them. Germline values: CDR1 SGHTA, CDR2 FQGTGA. This CDR3 is built from 16 residues. The CDR3 region has the DNA TGTGCCAGCAGCTTAACGTTAGGGAATAGCTCCTACGAGCAGTACGTC. Translating it yields CASSLTLGNSSYEQYV.

The gene calls are TRBV5-6 and TRBJ2-2, with D unclear. The CDR3 loop spans 14 amino acids. The germline V and J ends were trimmed by 0 bases and 6 bases, with 9 bases remaining between them. Germline V CDR1 and CDR2: SGHDT, YYEEEE. CDR3 region: CASSLVWGPGELFF. CDR3 in DNA: TGTGCCAGCAGCTTGGTATGGGGTCCCGGGGAGCTGTTTTTT.

J is TRBJ1-1 and V is TRBV19; D is ambiguous. Germline-derived CDR1 and CDR2 are LNHDA and SQIVND (reference sequence). Trimming shortened V by 8 bases and J by 1 base, and 5 bases separated the two germline ends. The CDR3 runs 11 residues. Here the CDR3 DNA reads TGTGCCAGTTTGGGGAACACTGAAGCTTTCTTT. This translates into CASLGNTEAFF.

The chain recombines TRBV4-1 with TRBJ1-5; D perhaps matches TRBD1 (6 bases). Germline CDR1 MGHRA, CDR2 YSYEKL. This CDR3 spans 15 amino acids. V lost 5 bases and J lost 3, with 14 bases in between. The CDR3 DNA reads TGCGCCAGCAGCTTCCGACAGGTGATCAATCAGCCCCAGCATTTT. Its translation: CASSFRQVINQPQHF.

The gene calls are TRBV7-8 and TRBJ1-1; D is unclear. The CDR3 has 12 residues. Trimming cost V 2 bases and J 6 bases, with 7 bases left between them. CDR1 and CDR2 (germline): SGHVS, FQNEAQ. The CDR3 sequence: CASSLSLAEAFF. The CDR3 DNA follows: TGTGCCAGCAGCTTATCCCTTGCTGAAGCTTTCTTT.

The chain couples TRBV6-6 to TRBJ2-3; no reliable D call. This CDR3 region has 14 residues. Trimming shortened V by 7 bases and J by 7 bases, and 18 bases separated the two germline ends. Looked up from germline, CDR1 is MNHNY and CDR2 is SVGAGI (reference sequence). CDR3 coding DNA: TGTGCCAGCAAGAGTATACGATCGGCATATACGCAGTATTTT. Translating it yields CASKSIRSAYTQYF.

CDR3 sequence (DNA): TGCAGTGCTAGAGATCTTGCGGGCAGGGGGCAAGAGACCCAGTACTTC. Protein product: CSARDLAGRGQETQYF. The chain recombines TRBV20-1 with TRBJ2-5, with 7 nucleotides matching TRBD1. Germline V lookup: CDR1 DFQATT, CDR2 SNEGSKA (reference sequence). The length of the CDR3 is 16 residues. The V segment lost 0 bases and the J segment 2 bases; nucleotides outside the gene matches: 9.

The genes are TRBV12-3 or TRBV12-4 and TRBJ2-7; D unclear. Deletions cut 8 bases from V and 3 bases from J, with 8 bases between. This CDR3 region has 11 residues. CDR3 DNA sequence: TGTGCCAGCGGTAGCCTCTACGAGCAGTACGTC. It codes for CASGSLYEQYV.

This clonotype was counted many times. The chain couples TRBV11-2 to TRBJ1-2; D unresolved. CDR1 and CDR2 from the germline V gene are SGHAT and FQNNGV. CDR3 size: 13 residues. The V and J ends lost 5 bases and 1 base respectively, with 8 bases between them. Here the CDR3 reads CASSPLVNYGYTF. As DNA, the CDR3 is TGTGCCAGCAGCCCCCTTGTTAACTATGGCTACACCTTC.

This clonotype was detected only a few times. This chain connects TRBV6-1 to TRBJ1-2; 8 bases align to TRBD1. The CDR3 totals 18 residues. The V segment lost 8 bases and the J segment 0 bases; nucleotides outside the gene matches: 17. Per the germline V gene, CDR1 is MNHNS and CDR2 is SASEGT. CDR3 nucleotide sequence: TGTGCCAGCTTTGCCCCAGACAGGGGAGTCGGGTCTAACTATGGCTACACCTTC. Amino acids: CASFAPDRGVGSNYGYTF.